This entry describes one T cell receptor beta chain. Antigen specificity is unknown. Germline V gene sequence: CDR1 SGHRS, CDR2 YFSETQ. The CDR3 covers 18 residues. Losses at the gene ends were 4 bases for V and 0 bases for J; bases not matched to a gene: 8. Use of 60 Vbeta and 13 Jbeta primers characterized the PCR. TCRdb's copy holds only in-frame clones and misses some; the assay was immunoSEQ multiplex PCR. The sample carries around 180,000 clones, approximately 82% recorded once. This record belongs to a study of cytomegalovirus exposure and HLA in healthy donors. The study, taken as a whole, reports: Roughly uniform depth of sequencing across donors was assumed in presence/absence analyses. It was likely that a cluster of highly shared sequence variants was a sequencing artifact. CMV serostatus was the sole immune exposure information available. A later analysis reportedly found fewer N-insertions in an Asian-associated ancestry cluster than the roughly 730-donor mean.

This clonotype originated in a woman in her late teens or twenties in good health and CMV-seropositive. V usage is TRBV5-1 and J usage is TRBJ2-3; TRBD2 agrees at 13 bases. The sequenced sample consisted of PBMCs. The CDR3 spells CASSPGTSGETSTDTQYF. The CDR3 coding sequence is TGCGCCAGCAGCCCCGGGACTAGCGGGGAGACTAGCACAGATACGCAGTATTTT.